A selection of T cell receptor beta chains follows, all from one sample in a study of cytomegalovirus exposure and HLA in healthy donors. Some clones are missing from TCRdb's copy, which holds only in-frame ones; the method was immunoSEQ multiplex PCR. The table includes 150,000 to 200,000 clones, roughly 80% detected once. The sequencing sample was made of PBMCs. The receptor source for this set is a girl aged 2-9 years in good health and CMV-seropositive. Each CDR3 is given with its conserved first and last residue. Each record gives: V gene, J gene, CDR3 protein.

V: TRBV2; J: TRBJ2-7; CDR3: CASSRDRGPYEQYF
V: TRBV6-5; J: TRBJ2-5; CDR3: CASSVWEGRGETQYF
V: TRBV15; J: TRBJ1-5; CDR3: CATSRTPTGSRQPQHF
V: TRBV10-3; J: TRBJ1-1; CDR3: CAISESRQKNTEAFF
V: TRBV15; J: TRBJ2-7; CDR3: CATSRESGGTYEQYF
V: TRBV7-9; J: TRBJ2-7; CDR3: CASSSETSGYYEQYF
V: TRBV19; J: TRBJ1-2; CDR3: CASRAQGAGVYGYTF
V: TRBV6-1; J: TRBJ2-6; CDR3: CASSGRAGSGANVLTF
V: TRBV6-1; J: TRBJ1-4; CDR3: CASSERRTNEKLFF
V: TRBV5-1; J: TRBJ2-1; CDR3: CASSLALRGRNNEQFF
V: TRBV4-1; J: TRBJ2-5; CDR3: CASSQGTAPRQETQYF
V: TRBV6-1; J: TRBJ1-2; CDR3: CASSGQGKNGYTF
V: TRBV4-1; J: TRBJ2-4; CDR3: CASSQSNQAGVIQYF
V: TRBV11-2; J: TRBJ2-1; CDR3: CASSFTGLAGPSYNEQFF
V: TRBV9; J: TRBJ2-1; CDR3: CASSSGLYNEQFF
V: TRBV5-1; J: TRBJ1-2; CDR3: CASSSQTGTTYGYTF
V: TRBV28; J: TRBJ1-4; CDR3: CASSIELATNEKLFF
V: TRBV30; J: TRBJ1-1; CDR3: CAWSVLDRTSEAFF
V: TRBV27; J: TRBJ1-6; CDR3: CASRTVRDSPLHF
V: TRBV7-3; J: TRBJ2-3; CDR3: CASSSTGGGTDTQYF
V: TRBV18; J: TRBJ2-1; CDR3: CASSPVKNSEQFF
V: TRBV9; J: TRBJ2-7; CDR3: CASSVQEGGKQYF
V: TRBV30; J: TRBJ1-5; CDR3: CAWSGMGQGSNQPQHF
V: TRBV7-2; J: TRBJ2-7; CDR3: CASSYRTSGSMGRREQYF
V: TRBV5-1; J: TRBJ1-5; CDR3: CASSLGAGDQPQHF
V: TRBV30; J: TRBJ2-1; CDR3: CAWADSNEQFF
V: TRBV28; J: TRBJ1-5; CDR3: CASSFGLNRDRDGNQPQHF
V: TRBV4-1; J: TRBJ2-1; CDR3: CASSQDKAGTYSYNEQFF
V: TRBV30; J: TRBJ1-5; CDR3: CAWSFTGTNQPQHF
V: TRBV28; J: TRBJ2-3; CDR3: CASSLISGSTDTQYF
V: TRBV9; J: TRBJ1-1; CDR3: CASSVARDTEAFF
V: TRBV10-3; J: TRBJ2-3; CDR3: CAIRGDDGTDTQYF
V: TRBV7-9; J: TRBJ1-1; CDR3: CASSANRLDTEAFF
V: TRBV10-3; J: TRBJ2-7; CDR3: CAISEGTAYYEQYF
V: TRBV27; J: TRBJ2-7; CDR3: CASSPMGGYEQYF
V: TRBV10-3; J: TRBJ2-5; CDR3: CAISPGTGETQYF
V: TRBV28; J: TRBJ2-7; CDR3: CASSSGGQGVTYEQYF
V: TRBV30; J: TRBJ1-2; CDR3: CAWSYRGVRYGYTF
V: TRBV5-1; J: TRBJ1-2; CDR3: CASRGPGQGANYGYTF
V: TRBV7-9; J: TRBJ2-3; CDR3: CASSLGARTDTQYF
V: TRBV4-2; J: TRBJ2-6; CDR3: CASSQDRGSGANVLTF
V: TRBV7-9; J: TRBJ2-7; CDR3: CASSFSGRSYEQYF
V: TRBV30; J: TRBJ2-3; CDR3: CAWRLAGSGTQYF
V: TRBV28; J: TRBJ1-5; CDR3: CASSIRGQSPSQPQHF
V: TRBV28; J: TRBJ1-2; CDR3: CATDRGRNNYGYTF
V: TRBV28; J: TRBJ2-7; CDR3: CASRRVFGGIYEQYF
V: TRBV25-1; J: TRBJ2-7; CDR3: CASSDPGQGLYEQYF
V: TRBV6-1; J: TRBJ2-5; CDR3: CASSFDRGRETQYF
V: TRBV29-1; J: TRBJ1-2; CDR3: CTDYYGYTF
V: TRBV25-1; J: TRBJ1-3; CDR3: CASRAGNTIYF
V: TRBV30; J: TRBJ1-4; CDR3: CAWSLDRANEKLFF
V: TRBV6-4; J: TRBJ2-2; CDR3: CASSSLAGSANTGELFF
V: TRBV15; J: TRBJ2-2; CDR3: CATRQGLAINTGELFF
V: TRBV27; J: TRBJ1-3; CDR3: CASSSGGGNTIYF
V: TRBV28; J: TRBJ2-3; CDR3: CASSPLLAGGDPVGGDTQYF
V: TRBV11-2; J: TRBJ2-1; CDR3: CASSLGFTSGIDEQFF
V: TRBV5-6; J: TRBJ2-2; CDR3: CASGLIFTGELFF